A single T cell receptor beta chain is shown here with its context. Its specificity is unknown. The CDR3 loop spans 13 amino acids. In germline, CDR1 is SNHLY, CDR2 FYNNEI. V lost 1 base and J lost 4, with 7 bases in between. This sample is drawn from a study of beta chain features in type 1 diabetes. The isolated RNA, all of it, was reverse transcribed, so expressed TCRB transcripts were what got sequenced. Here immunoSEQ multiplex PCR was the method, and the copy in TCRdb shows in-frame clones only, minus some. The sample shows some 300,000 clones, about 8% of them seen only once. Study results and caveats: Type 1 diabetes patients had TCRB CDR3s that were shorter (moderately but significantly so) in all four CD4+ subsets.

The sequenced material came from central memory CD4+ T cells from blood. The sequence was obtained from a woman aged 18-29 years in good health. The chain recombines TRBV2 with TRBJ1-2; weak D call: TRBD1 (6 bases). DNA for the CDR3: TGTGCCAGCAGTGAAGACAGGGTCTATGGCTACACCTTC. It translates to CASSEDRVYGYTF. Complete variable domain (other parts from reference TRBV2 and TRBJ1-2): EPEVTQTPSHQVTQMGQEVILRCVPISNHLYFYWYRQILGQKVEFLVSFYNNEISEKSEIFDDQFSVERPDGSNFTLKIRSTKLEDSAMYFCASSEDRVYGYTFGSGTRLTVV.